One and the same sample provided the 17 T cell receptor beta chains below, sequenced in a study of T cell changes during pregnancy in multiple sclerosis. Assay used: immunoSEQ multiplex PCR; TCRdb lists only in-frame clones, some missing. In the table there are tens of thousands of clones, about 93% of which are singletons. Sample: CD4+ T cells from peripheral blood mononuclear cells, taken in the third trimester of pregnancy. The origin of the receptors is a female donor in good health, enrolled as a control in a pregnancy study.

This clone was picked up one time. The V call is TRBV27, the J call TRBJ2-3; D is possibly TRBD2 (5 bases). Germline CDR1 MNHEY, CDR2 SMNVEV (reference sequence). The CDR3 sequence is 12 residues long. V was trimmed by 5 bases and J by 6 bases, leaving 9 bases between them. The CDR3 is CASSPTGDTQYF. The CDR3 DNA reads TGTGCCAGCAGTCCGACGGGGGATACGCAGTATTTT.

Only a few counts were recorded for this clone. CDR3 sequence: CASSATSGWSYEQYF. The CDR3 coding sequence is TGCGCCAGCAGTGCAACTAGCGGTTGGTCCTACGAGCAGTACTTC. The chain joins TRBV10-1 to TRBJ2-7, with 8 bases that match TRBD2. The germline gives CDR1 WNHNN, CDR2 SYGVQD (reference sequence). Losses at the gene ends were 4 bases for V and 1 base for J; bases not matched to a gene: 6. The CDR3 runs to 15 residues.

The chain is built from TRBV7-3 and TRBJ2-3; tentatively, D is TRBD1 (5 bases). The CDR3 is made up of 14 amino acids. The ends were cut back, 2 bases at V and 2 bases at J, with 8 bases in the middle. CDR1 and CDR2 from the germline V gene are SGHTA and FQGTGA. Here the CDR3 reads CASSLGGHTDTQYF. The CDR3 bases are TGTGCCAGCAGCTTAGGCGGACACACAGATACGCAGTATTTT.

This chain links TRBV6-1 with TRBJ2-3, with 10 bases fitting TRBD2. Trimming cost V 5 bases and J 2 bases; bases outside gene matches: 4. Germline lookup yields CDR1 MNHNS and CDR2 SASEGT. The CDR3 is 15 amino acids. The CDR3 DNA reads TGTGCCAGCAGTACGACTAGCGGGTTCACAGATACGCAGTATTTT. This codes for CASSTTSGFTDTQYF.

This chain connects TRBV28 to TRBJ1-5, with unresolved D. The germline gives CDR1 MDHEN, CDR2 SYDVKM. This CDR3 contains 17 residues. The V gene lost 6 bases and the J gene lost 7 bases, with 25 bases spanning the gap. The CDR3 DNA sequence: TGTGCCAGCAGAACGGCGTCGGGGTCCGGTGCGGAACAGCCCCAGCATTTT. The encoded protein is CASRTASGSGAEQPQHF.

The chain recombines TRBV18 with TRBJ2-6; 10 bases are a match to TRBD1. Germline CDR1 KGHSH, CDR2 LQKENI. V was clipped by 3 bases and J by 3 bases; unmatched bases: 11. The CDR3 loop spans 19 amino acids. CDR3: CASSPLIRQGANGANVLTF. Written as DNA, the CDR3 is TGTGCCAGCTCACCCCTTATTCGACAGGGGGCTAATGGGGCCAACGTCCTGACTTTC.

The V and J genes are TRBV9 and TRBJ1-2; TRBD1 matches 7 bases. V was pared by 2 bases and J by 8 bases, with 12 bases of the junction left unmatched. Germline assignment: CDR1 SGDLS and CDR2 YYNGEE. This CDR3 contains 15 residues. The CDR3 loop reads CASSVLEGGGEGYTF. CDR3 bases: TGTGCCAGCAGCGTTCTGGAAGGGGGCGGAGAGGGCTACACCTTC.

The chain links TRBV4-2 to TRBJ2-3; 8 nucleotides align to TRBD2. J lost 4 bases, V lost 1 base, and 10 bases had no gene match. Germline CDR1 LGHNA, CDR2 YNFKEQ. The CDR3 has 17 residues. The CDR3 sequence: CASSQVIKREIPDTQYF. For the CDR3, the DNA is TGTGCCAGCAGCCAAGTAATAAAGCGGGAGATCCCAGATACGCAGTATTTT.

The V call is TRBV28, the J call TRBJ2-7; 9 nucleotides match TRBD1. CDR1 and CDR2 from the germline V gene are MDHEN and SYDVKM. The V gene end was trimmed by 4 bases and the J gene end by 2 bases; junction bases not matched to a gene: 6. CDR3 length: 15 residues. The CDR3 loop is CASSWPGQGTYEQYF. The CDR3 bases are TGTGCCAGCAGTTGGCCGGGACAGGGAACCTACGAGCAGTACTTC.

The chain is built from TRBV5-1 and TRBJ2-1; 11 nucleotides align to TRBD2. Trimming at V came to 4 bases and at J to 7 bases, leaving 7 bases not matched to a gene. The V gene's germline CDR1 is SGHRS and CDR2 YFSETQ. This CDR3 has 15 amino acids. The CDR3 spells CASSRTSGSENEQFF. Here the CDR3 DNA reads TGCGCCAGCAGCAGAACTAGCGGGAGTGAAAATGAGCAGTTCTTC.

This clone was counted a single time. The rearrangement links TRBV7-8 to TRBJ1-1, with a possible D match to TRBD1 (6 bases). The germline gives CDR1 SGHVS, CDR2 FQNEAQ. This CDR3 contains 16 residues. Trimming cost V 0 bases and J 2 bases, with 13 bases left between them. CDR3: CASSLALWTDNTEAFF. DNA for the CDR3: TGTGCCAGCAGCTTAGCGCTCTGGACAGATAACACTGAAGCTTTCTTT.

The V call is TRBV6-5, the J call TRBJ2-7, with D perhaps matching TRBD1 (5 bases). V was shortened by 5 bases and J by 3 bases, with 14 bases between the two germline ends. CDR1 and CDR2 (germline): MNHEY, SVGAGI. CDR3 length equals 14 residues. The CDR3 loop is CASSRSTVGYEQYF. CDR3 coding DNA: TGTGCCAGCAGTAGATCGACAGTAGGCTACGAGCAGTACTTC.

The chain recombines TRBV7-2 with TRBJ1-1; possible D gene TRBD1, 5 bases. The CDR3 covers 15 residues. Trimming took 5 bases from V and 8 from J, leaving 21 bases between them. In germline, CDR1 is SGHTA, CDR2 FQGNSA. As DNA, the CDR3 is TGTGCCAGCAGCCTATCTAACGCGGGGCAAAGAGAAGCTTTCTTT. Translation: CASSLSNAGQREAFF.

The chain has TRBV27 and TRBJ2-6; D perhaps matches TRBD2 (6 bases). There are 14 residues in the CDR3. Trimming stripped 10 bases from V and 4 bases from J, with 14 bases between. Per germline, CDR1 MNHEY and CDR2 SMNVEV (reference sequence). CDR3 region: CAILARAGANVLTF. The CDR3 DNA reads TGTGCCATCCTAGCGAGGGCCGGGGCCAACGTCCTGACTTTC. The complete variable domain, with remaining parts taken from reference TRBV27 and TRBJ2-6, reads EAQVTQNPRYLITVTGKKLTVTCSQNMNHEYMSWYRQDPGLGLRQIYYSMNVEVTDKGDVPEGYKVSRKEKRNFPLILESPSPNQTSLYFCAILARAGANVLTFGAGSRLTVL.

The chain recombines TRBV5-1 with TRBJ2-4, with D unclear. V lost 0 bases, J lost 8 bases, and 9 bases lay in between. CDR3 length: 13 residues. The germline gives CDR1 SGHRS, CDR2 YFSETQ. The CDR3 here is CASSLDLADIQYF. CDR3 coding DNA: TGCGCCAGCAGCTTGGATCTCGCGGACATTCAGTACTTC.

The J gene is TRBJ2-5, the V gene TRBV2, with D perhaps TRBD2 (6 bases). V was cut by 2 bases and J by 5 bases, with 18 bases left in between. CDR1 is SNHLY, CDR2 FYNNEI, per germline. CDR3 length equals 16 residues. This CDR3 reads CASSERRTGDRETQYF. Here the CDR3 DNA reads TGTGCCAGCAGTGAAAGGCGAACGGGAGATCGGGAGACCCAGTACTTC.

The chain carries TRBV2 and TRBJ1-2; D remains ambiguous. Germline CDR1 reads SNHLY; CDR2 reads FYNNEI. The CDR3 spans 13 residues. V lost 6 bases to trimming and J lost 4 bases, with 12 bases between them. CDR3 in DNA: TGTGCCAGCAGCGGCGGGAACTCCTATGGCTACACCTTC. This translates into CASSGGNSYGYTF.